This T cell receptor (beta chain) originates from a study of OX40 agonist ivuxolimab in advanced cancers. Profiling relied on immunoSEQ multiplex PCR, and the TCRdb table lists in-frame clones only, not all of them. The sample has 96,000 or so clones, 90% seen once; the top ten hold around 1.5%. The CDR3 consists of 12 residues. Trimming shortened V by 4 bases and J by 3 bases, and 7 bases separated the two germline ends. CDR1 is SGHVS, CDR2 FQNEAQ, per germline. The gene calls are TRBV7-8 and TRBJ2-7; perhaps TRBD1 as D (6 bases). The source was CD4+ or CD8+ T cells sorted from blood, collected in a trial of the OX40 agonist ivuxolimab. The receptor's source is an adult with an advanced solid tumor such as melanoma, head and neck, liver or kidney cancer. Here the CDR3 DNA reads TGTGCCAGCAGCTCACAGGGCTACGAGCAGTACTTC. As protein: CASSSQGYEQYF. The whole variable domain, filled in from reference TRBV7-8 and TRBJ2-7, reads GAGVSQSPRYKVAKRGQDVALRCDPISGHVSLFWYQQALGQGPEFLTYFQNEAQLDKSGLPSDRFFAERPEGSVSTLKIQRTQQEDSAVYLCASSSQGYEQYFGPGTRLTVT.